One and the same sample provided the 15 T cell receptor beta chains below, sequenced in a study of T and B cells in COVID-19 patients. TRB rearrangements were amplified by multiplex PCR with BIOMED2 TRB-A/B primers. Using its own MiXCR run on the multiplex PCR reads, TCRdb lists one record per CDR3 protein. The data show 8,500 to 9,500 distinct CDR3 sequences, over 30% seen once. Each TRB amplification used roughly 230-550 ng of genomic DNA from blood. The sample taken for sequencing was blood. The receptors originated from a human donor with active COVID-19.

The chain recombines TRBV5-6 with TRBJ1-2, with D perhaps matching TRBD1 (6 bases). Germline assignment: CDR1 SGHDT and CDR2 YYEEEE. The length of the CDR3 is 15 residues. Trimming took 4 bases from V and 10 from J, leaving 23 bases between them. CDR3 sequence reads: CASSATVRGRPDYTF. The CDR3 DNA sequence: TGTGCCAGCAGCGCGACGGTCCGGGGGCGGCCCGACTACACCTTC.

There are a few counts of this clonotype. V is TRBV6-5 and J is TRBJ2-3; TRBD1 is a possible D gene (6 bases). Trimming left V 6 bases short and J 2 bases short, with 6 bases between. The CDR3 extends over 12 amino acids. Germline V CDR1 and CDR2: MNHEY, SVGAGI. CDR3 bases: TGTGCCAGCAGGGGGGCCACAGATACGCAGTATTTT. This encodes CASRGATDTQYF.

V usage is TRBV6-5 and J usage is TRBJ1-5; D is ambiguous. V lost 3 bases and J 4 bases, leaving 7 bases between the germline ends. There are 13 residues in the CDR3. Looked up from germline, CDR1 is MNHEY and CDR2 is SVGAGI. The CDR3 here is CASSYTGNQPQHF. The CDR3 nucleotides are TGTGCCAGCAGTTATACGGGAAATCAGCCCCAGCATTTT.

The chain uses TRBV12-3 or TRBV12-4 and TRBJ2-3; D remains ambiguous. V was cut by 5 bases and J by 1 base, with 7 bases left in between. This CDR3 is built from 13 residues. The DNA for the CDR3 is TGTGCCAGCAGTCCCGGAGGCACAGATACGCAGTATTTT. This encodes CASSPGGTDTQYF.

This chain joins TRBV6-6 and TRBJ2-4; D not resolved. This CDR3 is built from 16 residues. V was pared by 2 bases and J by 0 bases, with 11 bases between. Germline V CDR1 and CDR2: MNHNY, SVGAGI (reference sequence). Here the CDR3 reads CASSYTPGEAKNIQYF. The CDR3 nucleotides read TGTGCCAGCAGTTACACCCCTGGAGAAGCCAAAAACATTCAGTACTTC.

The chain recombines TRBV5-6 with TRBJ2-2; 8 bases match TRBD1. This CDR3 has 16 residues. J was trimmed by 2 bases and V by 3 bases; bases with no gene match: 6. Germline lookup yields CDR1 SGHDT and CDR2 YYEEEE. The CDR3 spells CASSWGTGSNTGELFF. The CDR3 nucleotides are TGTGCCAGCAGCTGGGGGACAGGTAGCAACACCGGGGAGCTGTTTTTT.

In its sample, this clonotype ranks as medium-sized. This sequence joins TRBV29-1 and TRBJ2-1, with 9 bases that match TRBD1. The germline CDR1 and CDR2 sequences are SQVTM and ANQGSEA. The CDR3 runs to 14 residues. V dropped 4 bases and J dropped 4; count of bases not matched to a gene: 5. CDR3: CSVGGGTGYNEQFF. The DNA of the CDR3 is TGCAGCGTTGGTGGTGGGACAGGGTACAATGAGCAGTTCTTC.

This sequence joins TRBV18 and TRBJ2-1; 8 bases line up with TRBD1. In germline, CDR1 is KGHSH, CDR2 LQKENI. CDR3 length: 14 amino acids. V lost 3 bases to trimming and J lost 6 bases; unmatched junction nucleotides: 4. CDR3 in amino acids: CASSPGQGTNEQFF. Written as DNA, the CDR3 is TGTGCCAGCTCACCCGGACAGGGTACCAATGAGCAGTTCTTC.

This chain connects TRBV27 to TRBJ1-6; D possibly corresponds to TRBD1 (6 bases). CDR1 is MNHEY, CDR2 SMNVEV, per germline (reference sequence). Trimming cost V 3 bases and J 0 bases, with 18 bases left between them. There are 19 residues in the CDR3. In nucleotides, the CDR3 is TGTGCCAGCAGTTTCCTCCCCACAGGGCGCCACTCCTATAATTCACCCCTCCACTTT. It encodes CASSFLPTGRHSYNSPLHF.

This clonotype was counted only a few times. The chain joins TRBV11-3 to TRBJ2-7; 7 bases fit TRBD1. CDR1 is SGHNT and CDR2 is YENEEA in the germline V gene. This CDR3 has 14 amino acids. The junction had 6 bases not matched to a gene; V was cut back by 5 bases and J by 2 bases. CDR3 DNA sequence: TGTGCCAGCAGCCTGACCGGGACAGCCTACGAGCAGTACTTC. Residues: CASSLTGTAYEQYF.

This chain connects TRBV27 to TRBJ2-3, with D maybe TRBD1 (6 bases). CDR1 and CDR2 (germline): MNHEY, SMNVEV (reference sequence). The V end lost 5 bases, the J end lost 6 bases, and 15 bases lay between the germline ends. CDR3 length: 14 residues. CDR3 residues: CASSGGRVVDTQYF. The CDR3 region has the DNA TGTGCCAGCAGTGGGGGCAGGGTGGTTGATACGCAGTATTTT.

The table lists this clonotype with a few counts. The chain has TRBV11-3 and TRBJ2-3, with a possible D match to TRBD2 (7 bases). Looked up from germline, CDR1 is SGHNT and CDR2 is YENEEA. V was pared by 3 bases and J by 11 bases, with 15 bases between. CDR3 length: 13 residues. CDR3 bases: TGTGCCAGCAGCTTCACGAGCGGGACACAGCAGTATTTT. Its protein is CASSFTSGTQQYF.

The chain carries TRBV5-4 and TRBJ1-2, with D uncertain. The CDR3 is made up of 15 amino acids. Trimming took 4 bases from V and 4 from J, leaving 17 bases between them. Germline-derived CDR1 and CDR2 are SGHNT and YYREEE (reference sequence). In DNA, the CDR3 is TGTGCCAGCAGCGATTGGGTCGGGGTTGCCTATGGCTACACCTTC. Encoded protein: CASSDWVGVAYGYTF. Drawing the rest from reference TRBV5-4 and TRBJ1-2, the complete variable domain is ETGVTQSPTHLIKTRGQQVTLRCSSQSGHNTVSWYQQALGQGPQFIFQYYREEENGRGNFPPRFSGLQFPNYSSELNVNALELDDSALYLCASSDWVGVAYGYTFGSGTRLTVV.

For the CDR3, the DNA is TGTGCCAGCAGTCCCCAGGTAGGGTTCTCCTACGAGCAGTACTTC. Translating gives CASSPQVGFSYEQYF. The chain has TRBV27 and TRBJ2-7, with D uncertain. V was clipped by 5 bases and J by 0 bases, with 14 bases between them. The CDR3 has 15 amino acids. Looked up from germline, CDR1 is MNHEY and CDR2 is SMNVEV (reference sequence).

The chain combines TRBV6-1 with TRBJ2-1; 7 bases agree with TRBD1. The germline CDR1 and CDR2 sequences are MNHNS and SASEGT. The CDR3 length is 15 residues. V was pared by 5 bases and J by 7 bases, with 11 bases of the junction left unmatched. For the CDR3, the DNA is TGTGCCAGCAGTCCCTCGACAGGGCAAGGAAATGAGCAGTTCTTC. The encoded protein is CASSPSTGQGNEQFF.